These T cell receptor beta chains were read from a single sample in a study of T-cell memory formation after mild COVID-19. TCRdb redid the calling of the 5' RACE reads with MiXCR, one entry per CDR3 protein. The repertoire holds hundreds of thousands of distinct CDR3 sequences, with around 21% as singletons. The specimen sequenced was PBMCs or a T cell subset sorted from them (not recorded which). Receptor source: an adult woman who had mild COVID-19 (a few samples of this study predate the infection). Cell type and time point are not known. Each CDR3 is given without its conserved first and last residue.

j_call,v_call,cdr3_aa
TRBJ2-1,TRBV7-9,ASSLRTEENEQF
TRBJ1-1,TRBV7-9,ASSLSGIEAF
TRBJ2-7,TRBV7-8,ASSSPTTGEVSYEQY
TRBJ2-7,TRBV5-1,ASSPMTSGGTTYEQY
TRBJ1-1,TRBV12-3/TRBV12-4,ASSRGQIDIRLNTEAF
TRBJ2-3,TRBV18,ASTSGRAPDTQY
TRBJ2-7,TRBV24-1,ATSDPREPSYEQY
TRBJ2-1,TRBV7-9,ASSISGIDNEQF
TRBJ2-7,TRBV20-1,SAEGTSGRALPGEQY
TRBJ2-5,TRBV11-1,ASSLQSGTQETQY
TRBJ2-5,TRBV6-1,ASSEVGQRQGTQY
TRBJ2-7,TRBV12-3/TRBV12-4,ASSPHPSTGEQY
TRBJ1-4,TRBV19,ASRTAHATNEKLF
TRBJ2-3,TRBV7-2,ASSRSSGTYTDTQY
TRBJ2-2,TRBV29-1,SVEDRVTGELF
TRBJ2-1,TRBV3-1,ASRQNPGLTRYNEQF
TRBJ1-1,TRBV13,ASSPGWGNTEAF
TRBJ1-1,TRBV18,ASSPRQGYEAF
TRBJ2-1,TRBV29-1,SVGGLAPEQF